A selection of T cell receptor beta chains follows, all from one sample in a study of Ad26.COV2.S vaccination and SARS-CoV-2 variants. Only in-frame clones appear in the TCRdb table, and some are missing; sequencing was by immunoSEQ multiplex PCR. This table has around 400,000 clones, roughly 90% appearing once. The sequences come from peripheral blood, collected in a trial of Ad26.COV2.S vaccine versus placebo. The receptors come from a person between 18 and 60 years old who received the Ad26.COV2.S COVID-19 vaccine or a placebo. Each CDR3 is given with its conserved first and last residue. Each record gives: J gene, clone size, D gene, V gene, CDR3 protein, CDR3 DNA. The D gene is left open where the match is weak. Expanded clones are given a class, and other clones once, few, many or no size at all.

>TRBJ2-3|NA|TRBD2|TRBV19
CASTRGLAGVSTDTQYF
TGTGCCAGTACCCGCGGGTTAGCGGGAGTGAGCACAGATACGCAGTATTTT
>TRBJ2-1|NA|TRBD2|TRBV27
CASSSSSGINEQFF
TGTGCCAGCAGTTCATCTAGCGGGATCAATGAGCAGTTCTTC
>TRBJ1-1|NA|NA|TRBV27
CASSSGWSAEAFF
TGTGCCAGCAGTTCGGGGTGGAGTGCTGAAGCTTTCTTT
>TRBJ1-1|NA|TRBD1|TRBV6-6
CASRGTGRMNTEAFF
TGTGCCAGCAGGGGGACAGGACGAATGAACACTGAAGCTTTCTTT
>TRBJ1-1|NA|NA|TRBV3-1/TRBV3-2
CASSQRSRTEAFF
TGTGCCAGCAGCCAACGTTCACGCACTGAAGCTTTCTTT
>TRBJ2-1|NA|NA|TRBV5-4
CASSPGTRNEQFF
TGTGCCAGCAGCCCCGGGACCCGCAATGAGCAGTTCTTC
>TRBJ2-7|NA|TRBD1|TRBV28
CASSSPDRDISYEQYF
TGTGCCAGCAGTTCCCCGGACAGGGACATCTCCTACGAGCAGTACTTC
>TRBJ2-3|NA|NA|TRBV18
CASSRSFRGSTDTQYF
TGTGCCAGCTCACGAAGTTTTAGGGGGAGCACAGATACGCAGTATTTT
>TRBJ1-5|NA|NA|TRBV18
CASSLGAGNQPQHF
TGTGCCAGCTCACTAGGAGCGGGGAATCAGCCCCAGCATTTT
>TRBJ2-5|NA|TRBD2|TRBV6-5
CASQREGRETQYF
TGTGCCAGCCAGCGGGAGGGCCGTGAGACCCAGTACTTC
>TRBJ1-3|NA|NA|TRBV6-5
CASRLDLSGNTIYF
TGTGCCAGCAGACTGGACCTCTCTGGAAACACCATATATTTT
>TRBJ2-3|NA|TRBD2|TRBV20-1
CSASPSGMSTDTQYF
TGCAGTGCTAGTCCTAGCGGGATGAGCACAGATACGCAGTATTTT
>TRBJ1-1|NA|NA|TRBV28
CASRKGSEAFF
TGTGCCAGCAGAAAAGGGTCTGAAGCTTTCTTT
>TRBJ2-2|NA|TRBD1|TRBV5-1
CASSPRDRANTGELFF
TGCGCCAGCAGCCCGAGGGACAGGGCGAACACCGGGGAGCTGTTTTTT
>TRBJ2-1|NA|NA|TRBV28
CASSPPGGGGRYEQFF
TGTGCCAGCAGTCCCCCCGGAGGGGGAGGGAGATATGAGCAGTTCTTC
>TRBJ1-1|NA|TRBD1|TRBV28
CASSGGTANTEAFF
TGTGCCAGCAGTGGGGGGACAGCGAACACTGAAGCTTTCTTT
>TRBJ2-1|once|TRBD2|TRBV7-9
CASSLLAGGVNEQFF
TGTGCCAGCAGCTTACTAGCGGGAGGGGTAAATGAGCAGTTCTTC